This T cell receptor beta chain appears in the sequencing data of a study of blood T cells in healthy people across ages. Comment on this clonotype: A much larger clonotype is one base distant, so this may be a read error.

CDR1 is SGHAT, CDR2 FQNNGV, per germline. The CDR3 totals 16 residues. For the second PCR, which ran for roughly 6 to 12 cycles, a sample-barcoded 5' primer and a J-beta primer mix were used. TCRdb re-called the 5' RACE reads with MiXCR, one entry per CDR3 protein. Of around 1,500,000 distinct CDR3 sequences in the sample, roughly 27% were seen once. The sequenced sample was blood. The receptor was isolated from a woman aged 25-40 years in good health. V gene TRBV11-2 combines with J gene TRBJ2-3; 7 bases agree with TRBD2. The CDR3 loop is CANSLNPGTITDTQYF. The DNA for the CDR3 is TGTGCCAACAGCTTAAATCCCGGGACTATAACAGATACGCAGTATTTT.